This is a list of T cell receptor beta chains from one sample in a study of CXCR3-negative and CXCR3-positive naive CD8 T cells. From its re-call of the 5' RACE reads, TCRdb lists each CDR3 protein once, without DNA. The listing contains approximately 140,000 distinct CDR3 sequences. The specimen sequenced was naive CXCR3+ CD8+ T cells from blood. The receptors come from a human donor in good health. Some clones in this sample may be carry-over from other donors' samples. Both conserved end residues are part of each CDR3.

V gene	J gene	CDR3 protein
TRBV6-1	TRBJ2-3	CASSKLATQVLTDTQYF
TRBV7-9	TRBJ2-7	CASSLPYGQGGGEQYF
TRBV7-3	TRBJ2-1	CASSPTDYNEQFF
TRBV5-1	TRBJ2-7	CASSFASGEYVYEQYF
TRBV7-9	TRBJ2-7	CASSSRDRNYEQYF
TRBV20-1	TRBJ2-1	CSAPQPGLSRVNEQFF
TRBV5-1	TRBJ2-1	CASSLDLGSGEGIPRNEQFF
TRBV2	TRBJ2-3	CASSSPRGLPSTDTQYF
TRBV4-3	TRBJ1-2	CASSHRALTGYTF
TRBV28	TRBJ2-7	CASSQPGLLQGGYEQYF
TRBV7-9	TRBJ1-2	CASSWYHEGGEDGYTF
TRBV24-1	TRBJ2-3	CATSDPGTVSPDTQYF
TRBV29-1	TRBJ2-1	CSVEWADLYNDQFF
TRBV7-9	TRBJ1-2	CASSDETMPGFIIGGYTF
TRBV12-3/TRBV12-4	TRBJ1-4	CASSLSDTRELVHEKLFF
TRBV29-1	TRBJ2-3	CSATTSSSTDTQYF
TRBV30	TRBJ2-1	CAQLLAGTYNEQFF
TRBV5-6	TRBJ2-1	CASSSFDSGQFF
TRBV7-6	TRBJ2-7	CASSFTTGHGGEQYF
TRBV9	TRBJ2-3	CASSPLRSGGTDTQYF
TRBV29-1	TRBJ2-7	CSVESGDTYEQYF
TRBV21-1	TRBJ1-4	CASTMTGRNEKLFF
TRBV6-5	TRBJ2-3	CASSDADTQYF
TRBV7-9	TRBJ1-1	CASSLGGHTEAFF
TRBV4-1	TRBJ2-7	CASSPRSGGDLYEQYF
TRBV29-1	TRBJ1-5	CSVVSGNSNQPQHF
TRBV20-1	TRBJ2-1	CSARGLLAGDNEQFF
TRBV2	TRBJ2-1	CASSSGPKEQFF
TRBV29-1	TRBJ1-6	CSGPTRDRVSGNSPLHF
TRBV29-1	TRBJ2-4	CSVVSAYKNIQYF
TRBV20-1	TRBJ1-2	CSAIGTVNYGYTF
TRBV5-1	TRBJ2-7	CASSLGPRSIYEQYF
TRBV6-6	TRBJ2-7	CASSYSSGAAANEQYF
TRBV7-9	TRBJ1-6	CASSLRGAGPLNSPLHF
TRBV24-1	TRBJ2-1	CATSGDRLDNEQFF
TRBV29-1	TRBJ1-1	CSVEVWTGAMNTEAFF
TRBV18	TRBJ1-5	CASSLSSGQDSNQPQHF
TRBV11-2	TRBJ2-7	CASSSPWEGGYEQYF
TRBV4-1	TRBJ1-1	CASSQGELGPEAFF
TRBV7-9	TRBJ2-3	CASSDLTSGRASTDTQYF
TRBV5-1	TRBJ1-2	CASSQGTREDYGYTF
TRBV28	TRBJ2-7	CASSLEAYYEQYF
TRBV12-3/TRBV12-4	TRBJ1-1	CASSFIGVGDTEAFF
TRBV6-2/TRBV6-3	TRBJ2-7	CASSYSGADYDYEQYF
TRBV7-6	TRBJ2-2	CASSQTGPGELFF
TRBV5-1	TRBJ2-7	CASSDRWGHPYEQYF
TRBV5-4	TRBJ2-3	CASSPAGTSSADTQYF
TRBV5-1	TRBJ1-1	CASSAIPVGNTEAFF
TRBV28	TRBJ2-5	CASSRLAGGQETQYF
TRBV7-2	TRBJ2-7	CASSLGDRGTYEQYF